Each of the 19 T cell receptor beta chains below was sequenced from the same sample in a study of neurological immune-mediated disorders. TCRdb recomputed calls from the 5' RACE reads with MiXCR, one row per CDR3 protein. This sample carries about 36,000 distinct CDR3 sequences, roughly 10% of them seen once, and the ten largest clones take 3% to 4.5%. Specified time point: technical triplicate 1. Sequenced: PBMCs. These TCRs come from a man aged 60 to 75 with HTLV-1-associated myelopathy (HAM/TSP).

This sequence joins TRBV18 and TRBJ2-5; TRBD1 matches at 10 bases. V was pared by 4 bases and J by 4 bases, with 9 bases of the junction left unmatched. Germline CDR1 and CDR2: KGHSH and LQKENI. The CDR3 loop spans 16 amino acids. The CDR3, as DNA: TGTGCCAGCTCACTCTCCCGGACAGGGGGTATAGAGACCCAGTACTTC. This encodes CASSLSRTGGIETQYF. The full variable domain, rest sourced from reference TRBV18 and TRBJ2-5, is NAGVMQNPRHLVRRRGQEARLRCSPMKGHSHVYWYRQLPEEGLKFMVYLQKENIIDESGMPKERFSAEFPKEGPSILRIQQVVRGDSAAYFCASSLSRTGGIETQYFGPGTRLLVL.

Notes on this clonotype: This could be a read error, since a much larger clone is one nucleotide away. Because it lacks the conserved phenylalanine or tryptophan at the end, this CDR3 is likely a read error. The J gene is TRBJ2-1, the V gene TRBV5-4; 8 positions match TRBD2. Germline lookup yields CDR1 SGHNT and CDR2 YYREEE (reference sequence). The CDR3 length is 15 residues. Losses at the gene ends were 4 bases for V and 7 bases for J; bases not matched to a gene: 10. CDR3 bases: TGTGCCAGCAGCCCCTCCGGGACTAGAATAAATGAGCAGTTCTTA. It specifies CASSPSGTRINEQFL.

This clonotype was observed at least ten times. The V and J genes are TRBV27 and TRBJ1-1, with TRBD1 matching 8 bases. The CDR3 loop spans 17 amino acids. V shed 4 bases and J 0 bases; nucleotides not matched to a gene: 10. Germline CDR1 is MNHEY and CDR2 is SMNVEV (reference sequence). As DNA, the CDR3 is TGTGCCAGCAGTTCGCGCTTTGGACAGGGAATGAACACTGAAGCTTTCTTT. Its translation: CASSSRFGQGMNTEAFF.

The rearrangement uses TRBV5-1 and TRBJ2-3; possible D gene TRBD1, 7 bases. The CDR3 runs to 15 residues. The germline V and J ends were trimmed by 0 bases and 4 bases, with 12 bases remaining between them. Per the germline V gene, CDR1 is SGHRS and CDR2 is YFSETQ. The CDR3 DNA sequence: TGCGCCAGCAGCTTGGCCCGCAGGGGGGCAGATACGCAGTATTTT. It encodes CASSLARRGADTQYF.

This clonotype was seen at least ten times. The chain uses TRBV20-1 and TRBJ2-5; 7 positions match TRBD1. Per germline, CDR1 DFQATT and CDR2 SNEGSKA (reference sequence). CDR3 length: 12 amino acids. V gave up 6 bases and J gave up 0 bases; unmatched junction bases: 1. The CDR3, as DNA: TGCAGTGCCGGGACAGACCAAGAGACCCAGTACTTC. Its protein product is CSAGTDQETQYF.

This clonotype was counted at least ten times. In nucleotides, the CDR3 is TGCGCCAGCAGCCCGGAGGCGCCCGGGGCCAACGTCCTGACTTTC. Translation gives CASSPEAPGANVLTF. The rearrangement links TRBV5-1 to TRBJ2-6; a possible D gene is TRBD2 (5 bases). The CDR3 runs 15 residues. In germline, CDR1 is SGHRS, CDR2 YFSETQ. Trimming left V 4 bases short and J 4 bases short, with 12 bases between. Full variable domain (rest looked up from reference TRBV5-1 and TRBJ2-6): KAGVTQTPRYLIKTRGQQVTLSCSPISGHRSVSWYQQTPGQGLQFLFEYFSETQRNKGNFPGRFSGRQFSNSRSEMNVSTLELGDSALYLCASSPEAPGANVLTFGAGSRLTVL.

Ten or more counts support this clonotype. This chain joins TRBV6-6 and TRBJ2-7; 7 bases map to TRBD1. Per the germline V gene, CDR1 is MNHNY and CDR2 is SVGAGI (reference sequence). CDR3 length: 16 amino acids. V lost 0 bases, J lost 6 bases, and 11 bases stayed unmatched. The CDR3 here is CASSYSARQGKSEQYF. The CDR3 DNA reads TGTGCCAGCAGTTACTCGGCCCGACAGGGTAAGAGCGAGCAGTACTTC.

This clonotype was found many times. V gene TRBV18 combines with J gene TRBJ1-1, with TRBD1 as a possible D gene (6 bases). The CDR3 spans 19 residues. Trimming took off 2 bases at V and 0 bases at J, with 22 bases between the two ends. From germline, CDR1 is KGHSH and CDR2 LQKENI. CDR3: CASSPVPLRLGAVNTEAFF. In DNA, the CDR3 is TGTGCCAGCTCACCAGTCCCCCTACGATTGGGGGCGGTGAACACTGAAGCTTTCTTT.

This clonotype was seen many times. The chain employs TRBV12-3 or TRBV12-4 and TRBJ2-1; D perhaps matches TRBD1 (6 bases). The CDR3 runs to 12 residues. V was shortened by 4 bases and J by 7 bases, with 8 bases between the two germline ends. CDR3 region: CASSWDTNEQFF. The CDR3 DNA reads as TGTGCCAGCAGTTGGGACACAAATGAGCAGTTCTTC.

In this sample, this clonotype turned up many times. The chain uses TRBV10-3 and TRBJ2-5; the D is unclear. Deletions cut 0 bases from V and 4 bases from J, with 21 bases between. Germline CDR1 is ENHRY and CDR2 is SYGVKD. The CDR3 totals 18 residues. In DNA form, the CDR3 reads TGTGCCATCAGTGAGTCGTGGCTAGATGAGAAGTACCGAGAGACCCAGTACTTC. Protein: CAISESWLDEKYRETQYF.

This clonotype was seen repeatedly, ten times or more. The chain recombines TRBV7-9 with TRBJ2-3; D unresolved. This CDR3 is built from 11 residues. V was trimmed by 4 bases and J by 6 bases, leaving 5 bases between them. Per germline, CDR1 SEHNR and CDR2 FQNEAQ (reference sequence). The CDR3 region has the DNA TGTGCCAGCAGCTCGTACGATACGCAGTATTTT. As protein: CASSSYDTQYF.

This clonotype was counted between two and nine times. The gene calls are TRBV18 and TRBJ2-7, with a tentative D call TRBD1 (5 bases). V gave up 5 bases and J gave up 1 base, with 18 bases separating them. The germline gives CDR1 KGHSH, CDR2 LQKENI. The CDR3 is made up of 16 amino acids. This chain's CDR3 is CASSFSGLTISYEQYF. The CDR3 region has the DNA TGTGCCAGCTCATTCTCAGGGTTGACCATTTCCTACGAGCAGTACTTC.

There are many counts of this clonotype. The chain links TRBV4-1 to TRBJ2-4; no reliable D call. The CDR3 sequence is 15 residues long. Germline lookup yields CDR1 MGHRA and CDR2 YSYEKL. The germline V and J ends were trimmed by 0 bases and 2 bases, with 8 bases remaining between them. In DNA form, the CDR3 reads TGCGCCAGCAGCCAAGACTTCGTCCCCAAAAACATTCAGTACTTC. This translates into CASSQDFVPKNIQYF.

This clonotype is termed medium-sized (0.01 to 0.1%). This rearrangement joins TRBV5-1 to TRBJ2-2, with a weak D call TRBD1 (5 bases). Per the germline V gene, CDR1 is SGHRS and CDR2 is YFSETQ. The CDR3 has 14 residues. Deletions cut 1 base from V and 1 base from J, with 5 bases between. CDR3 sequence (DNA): TGCGCCAGCAGCTTGACAGGGAACACCGGGGAGCTGTTTTTT. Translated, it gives CASSLTGNTGELFF. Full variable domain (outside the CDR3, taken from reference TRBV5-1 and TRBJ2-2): KAGVTQTPRYLIKTRGQQVTLSCSPISGHRSVSWYQQTPGQGLQFLFEYFSETQRNKGNFPGRFSGRQFSNSRSEMNVSTLELGDSALYLCASSLTGNTGELFFGEGSRLTVL.

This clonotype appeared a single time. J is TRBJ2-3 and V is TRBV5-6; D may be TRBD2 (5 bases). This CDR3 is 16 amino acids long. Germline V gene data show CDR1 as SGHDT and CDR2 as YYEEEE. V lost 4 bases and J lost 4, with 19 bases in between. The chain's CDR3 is CASSPHNRRFPDTQYF. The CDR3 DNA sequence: TGTGCCAGCAGCCCACACAATCGGAGGTTCCCAGATACGCAGTATTTT.

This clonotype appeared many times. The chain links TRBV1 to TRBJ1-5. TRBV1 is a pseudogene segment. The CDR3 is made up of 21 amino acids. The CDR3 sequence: CTSSQAFRHGRQVPLNQPQHF. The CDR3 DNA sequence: TGCACCAGCAGCCAAGCCTTTAGACATGGCAGACAAGTACCACTCAATCAGCCCCAGCATTTT.

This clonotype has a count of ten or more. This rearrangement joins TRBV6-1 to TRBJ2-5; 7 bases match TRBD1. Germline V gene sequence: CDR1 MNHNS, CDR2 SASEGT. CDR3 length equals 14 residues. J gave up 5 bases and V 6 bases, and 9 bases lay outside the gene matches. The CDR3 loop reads CASRWQGVRETQYF. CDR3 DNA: TGTGCCAGCAGGTGGCAGGGGGTACGGGAGACCCAGTACTTC.

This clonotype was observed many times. CDR3 in amino acids: CSAKGRYRGRLSYEQYF. Written as DNA, the CDR3 is TGCAGTGCGAAGGGAAGGTACAGGGGGCGCCTTTCCTACGAGCAGTACTTC. This rearrangement joins TRBV20-1 to TRBJ2-7; 9 nucleotides align to TRBD1. V was pared by 6 bases and J by 1 base, with 16 bases of the junction left unmatched. Germline CDR1 is DFQATT and CDR2 is SNEGSKA (reference sequence). This CDR3 is built from 17 residues.

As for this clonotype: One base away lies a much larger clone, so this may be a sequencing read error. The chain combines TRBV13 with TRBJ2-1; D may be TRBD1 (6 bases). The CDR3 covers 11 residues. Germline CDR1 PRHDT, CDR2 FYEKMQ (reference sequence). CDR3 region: CAIADSGERFF. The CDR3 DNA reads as TGTGCCATCGCAGACTCAGGGGAGCGGTTCTTC.